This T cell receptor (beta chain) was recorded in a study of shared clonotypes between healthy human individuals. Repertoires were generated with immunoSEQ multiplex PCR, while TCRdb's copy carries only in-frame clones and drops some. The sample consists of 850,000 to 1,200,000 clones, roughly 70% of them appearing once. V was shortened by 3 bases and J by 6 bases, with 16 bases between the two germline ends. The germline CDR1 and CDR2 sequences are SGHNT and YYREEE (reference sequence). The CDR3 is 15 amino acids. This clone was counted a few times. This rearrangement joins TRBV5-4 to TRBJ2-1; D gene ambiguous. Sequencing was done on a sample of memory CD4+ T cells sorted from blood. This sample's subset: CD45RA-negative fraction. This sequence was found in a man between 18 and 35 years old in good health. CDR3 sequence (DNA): TGTGCCAGCAGCTCGACTCTGGGTTGGAGCAATGAGCAGTTCTTC. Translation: CASSSTLGWSNEQFF.